This T cell receptor (beta chain) derives from a study of identifying expanded T cells in peripheral blood. Libraries were prepared by immunoSEQ multiplex PCR; TCRdb keeps only in-frame clonotypes and omits some of them. The sample lists 75,000 to 90,000 clones, just under 85% occurring once. As for this clone: What it recognizes is unknown.

Germline lookup yields CDR1 SGHTA and CDR2 FQGNSA. The V and J ends lost 4 bases and 1 base, in that order; junction bases with no gene match: 8. There are 16 residues in the CDR3. Findings of the study overall: Technical replicates showed roughly 1.2 changed clones; roughly two weeks roughly 18; four weeks 19. Approximately 2-week clone count variance significantly increased as total template count grew.

No infections or other immune events were documented during collection. V usage is TRBV7-2 and J usage is TRBJ2-5, with 8 bases aligning to TRBD1. This sequence originates from a person between 18 and 69 years old in good health. The sequenced sample was blood. CDR3 region: CASSWTGTGGQETQYF. Written as DNA, the CDR3 is TGTGCCAGCAGCTGGACCGGGACAGGCGGCCAAGAGACCCAGTACTTC.